These 17 T cell receptor beta chains were all obtained from the same sample, sequenced in a study of CD8 T cells in ankylosing spondylitis. Via MiXCR, TCRdb re-called the 5' RACE reads, giving one row per CDR3 protein. The table records 200,000 to 300,000 distinct CDR3 sequences, around 7.8% of them present only once. The sample consisted of blood, either unsorted or a sorted T cell fraction (not recorded which). The receptors were gathered from a male donor with ankylosing spondylitis or in good health (not recorded which).

This clonotype was counted at least ten times. The CDR3 DNA reads as TGTGCCAGCAGTTATAATCCACAGGAAAGCTCCTACAATGAGCAGTTCTTC. It codes for CASSYNPQESSYNEQFF. The chain carries TRBV6-2 or TRBV6-3 and TRBJ2-1; D is perhaps TRBD1 (5 bases). The germline CDR1 and CDR2 sequences are MNHEY and SVGEGT. The V gene lost 3 bases and the J gene lost 0 bases, with 15 bases spanning the gap. The CDR3 length is 17 residues.

This chain links TRBV30 with TRBJ2-1; 11 nucleotides agree with TRBD2. The V segment lost 0 bases and the J segment 9 bases; nucleotides outside the gene matches: 7. Germline CDR1 is GTSNPN and CDR2 is SVGIG (reference sequence). The CDR3 spans 15 residues. The DNA for the CDR3 is TGTGCCTGGAGTGTACTAGCGGGAGTTGTGCCTGAGCAGTTCTTC. It encodes CAWSVLAGVVPEQFF. The variable domain in full, with the rest retrieved from reference TRBV30 and TRBJ2-1, is SQTIHQWPATLVQPVGSPLSLECTVEGTSNPNLYWYRQAAGRGLQLLFYSVGIGQISSEVPQNLSASRPQDRQFILSSKKLLLSDSGFYLCAWSVLAGVVPEQFFGPGTRLTVL.

This clonotype was observed many times. The chain couples TRBV5-4 to TRBJ1-2, with D possibly TRBD1 on 5 matching bases. The CDR3 contains 14 residues. Germline V CDR1 and CDR2: SGHNT, YYREEE (reference sequence). V was shortened by 2 bases and J by 2 bases, with 10 bases between the two germline ends. CDR3 nucleotide sequence: TGTGCCAGCAGCTTTGACAGTAGAAACTATGGCTACACCTTC. It specifies CASSFDSRNYGYTF.

This clonotype was recorded at least ten times. This sequence joins TRBV15 and TRBJ1-5, with a weak D call TRBD1 (5 bases). CDR1 is LNHNV and CDR2 is YYDKDF in the germline V gene (reference sequence). V was shortened by 4 bases and J by 4 bases, with 14 bases between the two germline ends. This CDR3 is 15 amino acids long. The CDR3 loop reads CATSKPGQGNQPQHF. DNA for the CDR3: TGTGCCACCAGCAAACCTGGGCAGGGTAATCAGCCCCAGCATTTT. Variable domain in full (rest from reference TRBV15 and TRBJ1-5): DAMVIQNPRYQVTQFGKPVTLSCSQTLNHNVMYWYQQKSSQAPKLLFHYYDKDFNNEADTPDNFQSRRPNTSFCFLDIRSPGLGDTAMYLCATSKPGQGNQPQHFGDGTRLSIL.

There are many counts of this clonotype. The junction and the germline gene differ at one end; a read error may be behind it. J is TRBJ2-7 and V is TRBV4-2; no firm D call. The CDR3 sequence is 12 residues long. Per the germline V gene, CDR1 is LGHNA and CDR2 is YNFKEQ. CDR3 bases: TGTGCCAGCAGCAAAGACATTCACGAGCAGTACTTC. It translates to CASSKDIHEQYF.

The chain uses TRBV7-2 and TRBJ2-7, with no clear D. The V end lost 1 base, the J end lost 3 bases, and 16 bases lay between the germline ends. There are 16 residues in the CDR3. CDR1 is SGHTA and CDR2 is FQGNSA in the germline V gene. The CDR3 DNA reads as TGTGCCAGCAGCTTAGGCCCGGACGCGGCCGTCTACGAGCAGTACTTC. Translating it yields CASSLGPDAAVYEQYF.

Many counts were recorded for this clonotype. The chain has TRBV6-5 and TRBJ2-7, with 7 bases matching TRBD2. CDR1 is MNHEY, CDR2 SVGAGI, per germline. V shed 0 bases, J shed 4 bases, and the junction held 9 bases outside the gene matches. The CDR3 runs 16 residues. The CDR3 reads CASSYSRASGAYEQYF. The CDR3 DNA sequence: TGTGCCAGCAGTTACTCGAGAGCTAGCGGAGCTTACGAGCAGTACTTC.

This clonotype was detected many times. The chain uses TRBV5-1 and TRBJ1-5; a possible D gene is TRBD1 (6 bases). Trimming pared 5 bases from V and 3 bases from J, leaving 9 bases between. The CDR3 contains 13 residues. The germline CDR1 and CDR2 sequences are SGHRS and YFSETQ. CDR3 nucleotides: TGCGCCAGCAGACAGGGCCCCAATCAGCCCCAGCATTTT. It specifies CASRQGPNQPQHF.

The table lists this clonotype with many counts. Compared with germline, one end of the junction differs, possibly owing to a read error. The V gene is TRBV12-3 or TRBV12-4, the J gene TRBJ1-6; D may be TRBD1 (5 bases). This CDR3 has 15 amino acids. The CDR3 DNA reads TGTGCCAGCAGGTTAGAGGGACGGATTAATTCACCCCTCCACTTT. This gives the protein CASRLEGRINSPLHF.

Ten or more counts support this clonotype. The V and J genes are TRBV5-1 and TRBJ2-2; TRBD2 might be the D (5 bases). The V gene's germline CDR1 is SGHRS and CDR2 YFSETQ. The CDR3 loop spans 16 amino acids. V was cut by 3 bases and J by 1 base, with 13 bases left in between. DNA for the CDR3: TGCGCCAGCAGCTCCCGGACCGGGGAGAACACCGGGGAGCTGTTTTTT. Residues: CASSSRTGENTGELFF.

In this sample, this clonotype turned up a few times. This sequence joins TRBV4-2 and TRBJ2-5; 8 bases fit TRBD2. V dropped 3 bases and J dropped 2; count of bases not matched to a gene: 11. The CDR3 has 17 residues. In germline, CDR1 is LGHNA, CDR2 YNFKEQ. In DNA form, the CDR3 reads TGTGCCAGCAGCCATACAAATAGCGGGGTGAAACAAGAGACCCAGTACTTC. Protein product: CASSHTNSGVKQETQYF.

As regards this clonotype: A read error may be the cause here, since a much bigger clone is one base away. For the CDR3, the DNA is TGCGCCAGCAGCCAAGATGAAAGGGAAGCCCCTCTGTTTTTT. Its protein is CASSQDEREAPLFF. The V call is TRBV4-3, the J call TRBJ1-4; D ambiguous. V gave up 0 bases and J gave up 14 bases, with 16 bases separating them. The CDR3 covers 14 residues. Germline V gives CDR1 LGHNA, CDR2 YSLEER.

V and J are TRBV12-3 or TRBV12-4 and TRBJ2-1, with a possible D match to TRBD1 (5 bases). Trimming shortened V by 6 bases and J by 8 bases, and 14 bases separated the two germline ends. CDR3 length equals 13 residues. DNA of the CDR3: TGTGCCAGCAGCCATGGGGCTGAGGATGAGCAGTTCTTC. Translation: CASSHGAEDEQFF.

There are a few counts of this clonotype. V gene TRBV15 combines with J gene TRBJ2-3; D unresolved. Germline CDR1 and CDR2: LNHNV and YYDKDF (reference sequence). The V and J ends lost 3 bases and 0 bases respectively, with 7 bases between them. The CDR3 has 14 residues. The CDR3 DNA reads as TGTGCCACCAGCAGGGCGGTTAGCACAGATACGCAGTATTTT. It yields the protein CATSRAVSTDTQYF. Together with reference TRBV15 and TRBJ2-3, the CDR3 gives the full variable domain: DAMVIQNPRYQVTQFGKPVTLSCSQTLNHNVMYWYQQKSSQAPKLLFHYYDKDFNNEADTPDNFQSRRPNTSFCFLDIRSPGLGDTAMYLCATSRAVSTDTQYFGPGTRLTVL.

The table lists this clonotype with many counts. This rearrangement joins TRBV6-4 to TRBJ1-2; TRBD1 agrees at 7 bases. Unmatched junction bases numbered 14, after V lost 6 bases and J lost 4 bases. The germline V gene has CDR1 MRHNA and CDR2 SNTAGT. The CDR3 spans 16 residues. For the CDR3, the DNA is TGTGCCAGCAGAGCTAGGGGAACAGGGGTTTTCTATGGCTACACCTTC. Amino acid sequence: CASRARGTGVFYGYTF.

This clonotype was observed at least ten times. This sequence joins TRBV7-9 and TRBJ2-1, with 9 bases identical to TRBD2. Germline V gene data show CDR1 as SEHNR and CDR2 as FQNEAQ (reference sequence). J lost 4 bases, V lost 0 bases, and 4 bases had no gene match. The CDR3 runs to 16 residues. CDR3 nucleotides: TGTGCCAGCAGCTTAGCTGGGAGCGGGAGGTACAATGAGCAGTTCTTC. It codes for CASSLAGSGRYNEQFF.

This clonotype came up once. The chain joins TRBV18 to TRBJ2-7, with 14 positions matching TRBD2. The CDR3 sequence is 14 residues long. Germline CDR1 and CDR2: KGHSH and LQKENI. Unmatched junction bases numbered 4, after V lost 3 bases and J lost 9 bases. The CDR3 DNA sequence: TGTGCCAGCTCACCCGGGACTAGCGGGAGTGTGCAGTACTTC. As protein: CASSPGTSGSVQYF. The full variable domain, in which reference TRBV18 and TRBJ2-7 provide the parts outside the CDR3, is NAGVMQNPRHLVRRRGQEARLRCSPMKGHSHVYWYRQLPEEGLKFMVYLQKENIIDESGMPKERFSAEFPKEGPSILRIQQVVRGDSAAYFCASSPGTSGSVQYFGPGTRLTVT.